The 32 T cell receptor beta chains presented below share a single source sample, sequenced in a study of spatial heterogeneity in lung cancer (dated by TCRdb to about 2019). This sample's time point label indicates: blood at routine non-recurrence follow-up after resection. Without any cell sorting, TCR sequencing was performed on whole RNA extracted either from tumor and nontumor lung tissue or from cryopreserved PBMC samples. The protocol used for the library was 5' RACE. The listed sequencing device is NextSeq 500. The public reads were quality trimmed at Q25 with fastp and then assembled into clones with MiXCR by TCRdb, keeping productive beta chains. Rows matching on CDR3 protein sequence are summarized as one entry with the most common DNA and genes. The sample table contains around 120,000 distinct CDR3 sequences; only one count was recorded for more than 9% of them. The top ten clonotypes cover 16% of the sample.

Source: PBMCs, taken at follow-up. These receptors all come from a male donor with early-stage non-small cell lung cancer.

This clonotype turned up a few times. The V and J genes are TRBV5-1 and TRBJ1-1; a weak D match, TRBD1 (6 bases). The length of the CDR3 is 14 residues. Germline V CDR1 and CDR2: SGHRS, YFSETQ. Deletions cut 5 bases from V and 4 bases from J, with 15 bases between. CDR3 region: CASSQGQSPTEAFF. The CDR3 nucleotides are TGCGCCAGCAGTCAAGGACAGTCGCCCACTGAAGCTTTCTTT.

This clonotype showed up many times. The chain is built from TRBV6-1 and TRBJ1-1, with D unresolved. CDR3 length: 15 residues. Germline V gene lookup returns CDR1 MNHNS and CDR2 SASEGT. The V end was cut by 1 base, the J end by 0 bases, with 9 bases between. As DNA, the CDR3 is TGTGCCAGCAGTGAAGTTTCAGCCATGAACACTGAAGCTTTCTTT. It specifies CASSEVSAMNTEAFF.

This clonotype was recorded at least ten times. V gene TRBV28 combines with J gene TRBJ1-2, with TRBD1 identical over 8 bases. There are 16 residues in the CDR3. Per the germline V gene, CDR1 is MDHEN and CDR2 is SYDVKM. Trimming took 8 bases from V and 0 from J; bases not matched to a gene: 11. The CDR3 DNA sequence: TGTGCCAGCCTTGATCCAGGGGGCCGATCTAACTATGGCTACACCTTC. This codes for CASLDPGGRSNYGYTF.

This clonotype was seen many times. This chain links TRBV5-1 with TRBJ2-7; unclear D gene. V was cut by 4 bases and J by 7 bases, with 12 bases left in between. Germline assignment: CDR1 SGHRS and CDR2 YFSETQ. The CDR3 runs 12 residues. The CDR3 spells CASSPSLREQYF. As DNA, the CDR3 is TGCGCCAGCAGCCCCAGTTTGAGGGAGCAGTACTTC.

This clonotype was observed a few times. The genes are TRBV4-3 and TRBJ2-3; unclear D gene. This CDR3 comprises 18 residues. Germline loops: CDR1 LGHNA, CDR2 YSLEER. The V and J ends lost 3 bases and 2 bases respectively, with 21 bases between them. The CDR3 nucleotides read TGCGCCAGCAGCCATGAGCACCAGATCCGACCACTCACAGATACGCAGTATTTT. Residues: CASSHEHQIRPLTDTQYF.

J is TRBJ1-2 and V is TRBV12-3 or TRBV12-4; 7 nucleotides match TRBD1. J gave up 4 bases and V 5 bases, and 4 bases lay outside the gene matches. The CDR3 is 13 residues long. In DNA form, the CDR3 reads TGTGCCAGCAGTAAGAGGACAGGCTATGGCTACACCTTC. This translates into CASSKRTGYGYTF.

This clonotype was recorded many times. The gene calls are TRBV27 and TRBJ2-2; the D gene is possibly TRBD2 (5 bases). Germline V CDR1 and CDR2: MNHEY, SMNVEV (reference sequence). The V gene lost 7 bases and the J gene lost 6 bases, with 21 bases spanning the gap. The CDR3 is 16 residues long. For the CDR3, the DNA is TGTGCCAGCACCGGCCGGGGTTCCGTTTACGCCGGGGAGCTGTTTTTT. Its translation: CASTGRGSVYAGELFF.

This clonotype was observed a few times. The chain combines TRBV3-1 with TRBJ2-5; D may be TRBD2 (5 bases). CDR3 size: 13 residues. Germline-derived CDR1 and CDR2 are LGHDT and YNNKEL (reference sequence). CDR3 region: CVAGRGRQETQYF. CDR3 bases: TGTGTCGCGGGTCGGGGTCGCCAAGAGACCCAGTACTTC.

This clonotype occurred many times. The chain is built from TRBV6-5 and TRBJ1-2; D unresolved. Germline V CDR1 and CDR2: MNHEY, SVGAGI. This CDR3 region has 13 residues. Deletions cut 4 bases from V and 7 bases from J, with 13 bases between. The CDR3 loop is CASSSGRTGGYTF. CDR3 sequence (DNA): TGTGCCAGCAGTTCAGGTCGTACCGGTGGCTACACCTTC.

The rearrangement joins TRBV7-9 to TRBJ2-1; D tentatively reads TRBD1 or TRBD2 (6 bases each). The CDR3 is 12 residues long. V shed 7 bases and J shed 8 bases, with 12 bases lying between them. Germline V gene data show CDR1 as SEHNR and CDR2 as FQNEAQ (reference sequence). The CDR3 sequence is CASTTRGHEQFF. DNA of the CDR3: TGTGCCAGCACCACACGGGGGCATGAGCAGTTCTTC.

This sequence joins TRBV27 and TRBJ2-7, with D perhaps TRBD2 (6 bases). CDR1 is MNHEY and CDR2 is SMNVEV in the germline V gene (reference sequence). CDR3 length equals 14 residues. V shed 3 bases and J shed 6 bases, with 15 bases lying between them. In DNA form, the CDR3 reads TGTGCCAGCAGTTTGGGACTCCCCGACCTCGAGCAGTACTTC. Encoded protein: CASSLGLPDLEQYF.

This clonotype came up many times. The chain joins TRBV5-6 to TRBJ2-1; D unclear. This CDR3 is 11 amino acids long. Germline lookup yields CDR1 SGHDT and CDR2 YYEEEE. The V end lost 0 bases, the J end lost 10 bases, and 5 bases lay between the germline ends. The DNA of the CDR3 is TGTGCCAGCAGCTTGGGGAGCGAGCAGTTCTTC. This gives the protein CASSLGSEQFF.

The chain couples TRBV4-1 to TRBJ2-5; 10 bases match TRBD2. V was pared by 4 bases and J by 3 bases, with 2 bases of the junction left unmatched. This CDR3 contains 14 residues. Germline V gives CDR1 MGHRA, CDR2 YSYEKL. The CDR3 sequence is CASSPGLAKETQYF. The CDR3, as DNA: TGCGCCAGCAGCCCGGGACTAGCGAAAGAGACCCAGTACTTC.

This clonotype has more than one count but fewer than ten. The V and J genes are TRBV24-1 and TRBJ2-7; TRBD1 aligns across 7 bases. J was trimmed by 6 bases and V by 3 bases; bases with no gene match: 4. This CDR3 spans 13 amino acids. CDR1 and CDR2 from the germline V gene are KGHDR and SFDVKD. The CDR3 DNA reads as TGTGCCACCAGTGATCTAAACAGGGGCGAGCAGTACTTC. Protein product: CATSDLNRGEQYF.

The CDR3 loop is CSATSSYNSPLHF. The CDR3 DNA is TGCAGTGCTACCAGCTCCTATAATTCACCCCTCCACTTT. This chain connects TRBV20-1 to TRBJ1-6; D uncertain. This CDR3 comprises 13 residues. V was shortened by 4 bases and J by 0 bases, with 4 bases between the two germline ends. Germline CDR1 is DFQATT and CDR2 is SNEGSKA (reference sequence).

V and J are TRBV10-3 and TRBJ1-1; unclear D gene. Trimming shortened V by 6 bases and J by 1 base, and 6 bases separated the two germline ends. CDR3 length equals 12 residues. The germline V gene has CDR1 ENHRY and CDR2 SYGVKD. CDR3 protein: CAISSGNTEAFF. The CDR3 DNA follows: TGTGCCATCAGCAGTGGGAACACTGAAGCTTTCTTT.

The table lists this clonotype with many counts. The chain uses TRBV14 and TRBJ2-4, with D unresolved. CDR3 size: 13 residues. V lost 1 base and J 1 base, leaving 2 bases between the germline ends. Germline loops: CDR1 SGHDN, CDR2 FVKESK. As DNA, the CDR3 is TGTGCCAGCAGCCAAGGGGCCAAAAACATTCAGTACTTC. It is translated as CASSQGAKNIQYF. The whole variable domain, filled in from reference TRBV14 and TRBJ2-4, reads EAGVTQFPSHSVIEKGQTVTLRCDPISGHDNLYWYRRVMGKEIKFLLHFVKESKQDESGMPNNRFLAERTGGTYSTLKVQPAELEDSGVYFCASSQGAKNIQYFGAGTRLSVL.

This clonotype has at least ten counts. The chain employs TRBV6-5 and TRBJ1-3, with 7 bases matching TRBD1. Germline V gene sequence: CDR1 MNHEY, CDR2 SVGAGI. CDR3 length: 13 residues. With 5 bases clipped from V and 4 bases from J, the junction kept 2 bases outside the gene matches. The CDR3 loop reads CASSTGQGNTIYF. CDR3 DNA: TGTGCCAGCAGTACGGGACAGGGAAACACCATATATTTT.

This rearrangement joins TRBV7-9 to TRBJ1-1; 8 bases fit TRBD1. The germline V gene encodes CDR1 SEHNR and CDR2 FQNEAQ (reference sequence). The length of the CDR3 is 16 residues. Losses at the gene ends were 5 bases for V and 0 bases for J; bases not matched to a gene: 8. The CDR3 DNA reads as TGTGCCAGCAGCCCTCACAGGGGGGGCATGAACACTGAAGCTTTCTTT. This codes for CASSPHRGGMNTEAFF.

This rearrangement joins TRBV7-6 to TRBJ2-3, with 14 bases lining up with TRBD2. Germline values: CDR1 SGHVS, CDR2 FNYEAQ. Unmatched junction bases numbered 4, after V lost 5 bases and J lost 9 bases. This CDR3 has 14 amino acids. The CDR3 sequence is CASSRTSGGSTQYF. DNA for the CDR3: TGTGCCAGCAGCCGGACTAGCGGGGGGTCGACGCAGTATTTT. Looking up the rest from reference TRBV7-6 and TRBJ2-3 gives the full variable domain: GAGVSQSPRYKVTKRGQDVALRCDPISGHVSLYWYRQALGQGPEFLTYFNYEAQQDKSGLPNDRFSAERPEGSISTLTIQRTEQRDSAMYRCASSRTSGGSTQYFGPGTRLTVL.

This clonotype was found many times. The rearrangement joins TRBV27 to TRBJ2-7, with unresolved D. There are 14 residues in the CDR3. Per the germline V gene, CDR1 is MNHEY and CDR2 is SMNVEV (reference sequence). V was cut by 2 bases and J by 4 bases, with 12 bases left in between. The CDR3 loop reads CASSLGQLSYEQYF. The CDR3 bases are TGTGCCAGCAGTTTAGGGCAGCTCTCTTACGAGCAGTACTTC.

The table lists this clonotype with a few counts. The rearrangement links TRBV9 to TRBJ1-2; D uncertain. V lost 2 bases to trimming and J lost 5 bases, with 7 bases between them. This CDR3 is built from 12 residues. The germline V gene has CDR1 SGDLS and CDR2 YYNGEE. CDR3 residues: CASSVQQYGYTF. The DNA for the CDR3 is TGTGCCAGCAGCGTCCAACAATATGGCTACACCTTC.

As DNA, the CDR3 is TGTGCCAGCAGCAGAGAACAGGGGTGGGTTCCCTACGAGCAGTACTTC. This gives the protein CASSREQGWVPYEQYF. This rearrangement joins TRBV21-1 to TRBJ2-7; the table's D call of TRBD1 was not tested on the DNA. TRBV21-1 is marked as a pseudogene. The length of the CDR3 is 16 residues.

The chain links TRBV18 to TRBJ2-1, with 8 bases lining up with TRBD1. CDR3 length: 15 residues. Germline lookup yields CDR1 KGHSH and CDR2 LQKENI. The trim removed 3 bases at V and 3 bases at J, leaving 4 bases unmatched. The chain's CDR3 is CASSPATGGYNEQFF. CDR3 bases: TGTGCCAGCTCACCTGCTACAGGGGGCTACAATGAGCAGTTCTTC.

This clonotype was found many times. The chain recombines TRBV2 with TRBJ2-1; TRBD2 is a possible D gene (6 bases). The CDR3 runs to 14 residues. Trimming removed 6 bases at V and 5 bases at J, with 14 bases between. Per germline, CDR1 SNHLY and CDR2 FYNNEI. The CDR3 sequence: CASRASAVNNEQFF. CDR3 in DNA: TGTGCCAGCAGGGCTAGCGCGGTGAACAATGAGCAGTTCTTC.

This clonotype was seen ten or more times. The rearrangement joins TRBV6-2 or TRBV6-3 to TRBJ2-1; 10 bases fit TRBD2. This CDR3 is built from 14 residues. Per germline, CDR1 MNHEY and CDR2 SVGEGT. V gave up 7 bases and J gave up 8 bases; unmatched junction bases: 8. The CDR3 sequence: CASKRGGGLYEQFF. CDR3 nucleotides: TGTGCCAGCAAGCGGGGGGGCGGACTTTATGAGCAGTTCTTC.

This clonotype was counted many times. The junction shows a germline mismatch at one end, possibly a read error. The DNA of the CDR3 is TGCGCCAGCAGGCAAGGGGCCCAAGACAGCCACCAGCCCCAGCATTTT. Translation gives CASRQGAQDSHQPQHF. The V and J genes are TRBV4-1 and TRBJ1-5; possibly TRBD1 for D (5 bases). Germline CDR1 is MGHRA and CDR2 is YSYEKL. This CDR3 has 16 amino acids.

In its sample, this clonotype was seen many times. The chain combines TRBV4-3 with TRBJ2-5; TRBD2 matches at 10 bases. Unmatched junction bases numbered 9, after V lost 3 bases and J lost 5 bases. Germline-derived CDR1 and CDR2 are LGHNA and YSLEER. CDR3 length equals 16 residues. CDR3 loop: CASSQGSGGYTETQYF. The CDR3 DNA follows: TGCGCCAGCAGCCAGGGTAGCGGGGGGTACACGGAGACCCAGTACTTC.

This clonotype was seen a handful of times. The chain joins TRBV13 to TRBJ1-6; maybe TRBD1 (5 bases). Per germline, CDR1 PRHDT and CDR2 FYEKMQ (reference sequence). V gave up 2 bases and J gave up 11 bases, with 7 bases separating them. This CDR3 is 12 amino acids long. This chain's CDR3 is CASSLRGTPLHF. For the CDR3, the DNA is TGTGCCAGCAGCTTACGGGGCACACCCCTCCACTTT.

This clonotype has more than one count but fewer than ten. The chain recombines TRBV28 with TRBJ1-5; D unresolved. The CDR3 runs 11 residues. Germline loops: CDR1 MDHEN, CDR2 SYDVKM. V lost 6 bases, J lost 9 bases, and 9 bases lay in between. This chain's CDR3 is CASRKEGPQHF. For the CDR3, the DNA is TGTGCCAGCAGAAAAGAGGGGCCCCAGCATTTT.

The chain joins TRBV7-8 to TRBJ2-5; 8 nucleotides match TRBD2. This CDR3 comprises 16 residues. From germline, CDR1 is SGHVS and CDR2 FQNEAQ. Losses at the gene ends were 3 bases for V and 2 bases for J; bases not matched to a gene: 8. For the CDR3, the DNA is TGTGCCAGCAGCTTCGGTTTTAGCGGGACACAAGAGACCCAGTACTTC. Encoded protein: CASSFGFSGTQETQYF.

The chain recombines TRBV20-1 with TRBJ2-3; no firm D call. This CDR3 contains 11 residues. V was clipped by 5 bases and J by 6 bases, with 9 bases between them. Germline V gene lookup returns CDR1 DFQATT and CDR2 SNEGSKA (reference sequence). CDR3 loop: CSAAIVDTQYF. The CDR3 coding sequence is TGCAGTGCTGCGATTGTGGATACGCAGTATTTT.